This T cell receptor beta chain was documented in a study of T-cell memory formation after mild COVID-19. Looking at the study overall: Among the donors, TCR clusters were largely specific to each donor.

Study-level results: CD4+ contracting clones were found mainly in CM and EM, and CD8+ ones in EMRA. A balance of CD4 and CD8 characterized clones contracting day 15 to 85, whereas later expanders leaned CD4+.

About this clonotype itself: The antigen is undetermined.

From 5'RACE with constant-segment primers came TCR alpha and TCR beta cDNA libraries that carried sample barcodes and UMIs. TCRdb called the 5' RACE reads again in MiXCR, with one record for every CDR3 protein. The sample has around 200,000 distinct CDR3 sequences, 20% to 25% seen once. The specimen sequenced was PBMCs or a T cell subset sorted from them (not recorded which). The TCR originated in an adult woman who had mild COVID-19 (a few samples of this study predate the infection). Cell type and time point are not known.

CDR3 region: CASSPRRGSGETQYF. The CDR3 DNA is TGTGCCAGCAGCCCCCGTAGAGGGAGTGGGGAGACCCAGTACTTC. The chain combines TRBV11-2 with TRBJ2-5; weak D call: TRBD2 (5 bases). The CDR3 loop spans 15 amino acids. From germline, CDR1 is SGHAT and CDR2 FQNNGV. V dropped 5 bases and J dropped 5 bases, with 18 bases sitting between them.